This T cell receptor (beta chain) was found in a study of identical twins. TCRdb itself ran the 5' RACE reads through MiXCR, one entry per CDR3 protein. The sample lists approximately 1.8 million distinct CDR3 sequences; about 30% were seen once. The CDR3 is 10 amino acids. Germline assignment: CDR1 DFQATT and CDR2 SNEGSKA (reference sequence). Trimming shortened V by 3 bases and J by 10 bases, and 9 bases separated the two germline ends. V and J are TRBV20-1 and TRBJ1-1; D might be TRBD1 (5 bases). Material: cord blood. This TCR derives from a newborn girl in good health. CDR3 nucleotides: TGCAGTGCTAGGTCAGGGATAGCTTTCTTT. It yields the protein CSARSGIAFF.